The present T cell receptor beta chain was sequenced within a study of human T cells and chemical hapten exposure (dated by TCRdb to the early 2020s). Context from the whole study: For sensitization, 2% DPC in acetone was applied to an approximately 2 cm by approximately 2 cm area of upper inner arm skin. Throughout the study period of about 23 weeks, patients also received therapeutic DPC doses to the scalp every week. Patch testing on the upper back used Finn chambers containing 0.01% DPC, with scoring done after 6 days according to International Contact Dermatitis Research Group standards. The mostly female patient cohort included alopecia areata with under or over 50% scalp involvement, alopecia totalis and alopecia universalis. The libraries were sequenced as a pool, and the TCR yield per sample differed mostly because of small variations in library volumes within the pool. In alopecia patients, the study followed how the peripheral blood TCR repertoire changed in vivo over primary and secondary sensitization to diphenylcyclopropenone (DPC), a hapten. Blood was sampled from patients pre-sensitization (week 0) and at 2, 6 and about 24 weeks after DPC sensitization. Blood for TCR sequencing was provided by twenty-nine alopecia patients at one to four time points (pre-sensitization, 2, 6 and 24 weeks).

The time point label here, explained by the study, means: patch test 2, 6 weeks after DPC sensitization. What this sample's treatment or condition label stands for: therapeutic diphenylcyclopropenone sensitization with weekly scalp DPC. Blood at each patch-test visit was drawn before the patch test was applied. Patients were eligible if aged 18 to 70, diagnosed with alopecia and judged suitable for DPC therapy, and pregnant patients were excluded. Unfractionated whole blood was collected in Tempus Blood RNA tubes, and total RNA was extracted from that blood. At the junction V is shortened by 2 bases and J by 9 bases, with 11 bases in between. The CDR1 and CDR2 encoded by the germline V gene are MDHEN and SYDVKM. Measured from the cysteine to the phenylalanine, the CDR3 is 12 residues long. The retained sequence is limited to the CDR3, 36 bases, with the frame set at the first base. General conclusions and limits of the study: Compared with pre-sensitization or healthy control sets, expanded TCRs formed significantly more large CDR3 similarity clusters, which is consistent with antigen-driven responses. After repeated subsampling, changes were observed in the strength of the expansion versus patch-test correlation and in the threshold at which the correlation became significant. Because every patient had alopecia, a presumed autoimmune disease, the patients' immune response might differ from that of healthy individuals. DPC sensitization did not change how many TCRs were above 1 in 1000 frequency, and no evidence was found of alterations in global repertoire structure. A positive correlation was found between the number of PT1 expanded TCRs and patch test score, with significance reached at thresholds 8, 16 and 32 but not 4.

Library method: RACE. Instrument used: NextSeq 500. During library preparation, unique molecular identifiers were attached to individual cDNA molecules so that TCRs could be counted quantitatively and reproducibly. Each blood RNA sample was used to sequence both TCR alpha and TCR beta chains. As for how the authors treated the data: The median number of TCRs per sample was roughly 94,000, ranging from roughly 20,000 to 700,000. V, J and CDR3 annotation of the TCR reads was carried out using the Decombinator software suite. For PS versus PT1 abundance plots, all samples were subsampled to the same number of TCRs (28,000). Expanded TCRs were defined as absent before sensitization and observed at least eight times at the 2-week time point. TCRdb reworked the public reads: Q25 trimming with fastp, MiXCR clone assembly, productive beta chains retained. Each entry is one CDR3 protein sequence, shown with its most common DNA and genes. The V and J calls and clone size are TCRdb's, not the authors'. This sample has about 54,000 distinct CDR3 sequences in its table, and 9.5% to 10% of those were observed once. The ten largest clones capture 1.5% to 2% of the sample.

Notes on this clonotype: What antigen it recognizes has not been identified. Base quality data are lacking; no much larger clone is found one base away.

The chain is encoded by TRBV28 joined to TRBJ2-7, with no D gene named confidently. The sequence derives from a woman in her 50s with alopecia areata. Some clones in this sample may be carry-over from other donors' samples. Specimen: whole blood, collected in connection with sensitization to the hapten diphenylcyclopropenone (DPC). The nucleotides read TGTGCCAGCAGTTTAAACCAGCCCGGGCAGTACTTC. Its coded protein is CASSLNQPGQYF. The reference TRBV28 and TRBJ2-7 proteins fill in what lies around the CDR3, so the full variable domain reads DVKVTQSSRYLVKRTGEKVFLECVQDMDHENMFWYRQDPGLGLRLIYFSYDVKMKEKGDIPEGYSVSREKKERFSLILESASTNQTSMYLCASSLNQPGQYFGPGTRLTVT.